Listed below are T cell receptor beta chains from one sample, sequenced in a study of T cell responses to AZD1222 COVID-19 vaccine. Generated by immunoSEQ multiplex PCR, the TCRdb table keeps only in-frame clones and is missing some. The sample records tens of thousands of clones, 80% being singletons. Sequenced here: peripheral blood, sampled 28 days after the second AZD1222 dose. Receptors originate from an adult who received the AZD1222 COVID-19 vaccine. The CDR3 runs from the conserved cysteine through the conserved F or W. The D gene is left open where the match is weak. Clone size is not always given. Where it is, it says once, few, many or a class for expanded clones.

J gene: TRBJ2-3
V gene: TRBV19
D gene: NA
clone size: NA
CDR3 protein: CASSVNRGTQYF
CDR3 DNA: TGTGCCAGTAGCGTTAATAGGGGTACGCAGTATTTT

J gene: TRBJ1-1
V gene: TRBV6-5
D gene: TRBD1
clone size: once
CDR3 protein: CATVGTANTEAFF
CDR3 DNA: TGTGCCACTGTCGGGACAGCTAACACTGAAGCTTTCTTT

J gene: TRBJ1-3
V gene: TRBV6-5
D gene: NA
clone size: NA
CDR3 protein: CASSYSDLAPGNTIYF
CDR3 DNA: TGTGCCAGCAGTTATTCGGACCTTGCTCCTGGAAACACCATATATTTT

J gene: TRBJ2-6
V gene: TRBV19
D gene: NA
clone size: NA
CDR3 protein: CASSFRTPEVLTF
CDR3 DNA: TGTGCCAGTAGTTTCAGGACCCCCGAAGTCCTGACTTTC

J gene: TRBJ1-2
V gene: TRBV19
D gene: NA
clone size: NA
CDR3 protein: CASSMRRGYTF
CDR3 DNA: TGTGCCAGTAGTATGCGGCGCGGCTACACCTTC

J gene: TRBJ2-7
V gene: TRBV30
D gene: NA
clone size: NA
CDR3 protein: CAWGGDLSYEQYF
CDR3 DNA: TGTGCCTGGGGCGGGGATCTCTCCTACGAGCAGTACTTC

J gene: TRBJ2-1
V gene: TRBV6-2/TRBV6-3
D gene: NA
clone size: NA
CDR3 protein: CASSFGPESYNEQFF
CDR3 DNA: TGTGCCAGCAGTTTTGGCCCCGAGTCCTACAATGAGCAGTTCTTC

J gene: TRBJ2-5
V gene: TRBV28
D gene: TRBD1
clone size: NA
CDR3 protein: CASSSTSGTGGTETQYF
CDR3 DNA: TGTGCCAGCAGTTCCACCTCGGGGACAGGGGGCACGGAGACCCAGTACTTC

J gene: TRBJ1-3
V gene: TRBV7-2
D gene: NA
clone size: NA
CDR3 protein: CASSATVIDTIYF
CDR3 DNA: TGTGCCAGCAGCGCAACTGTGATAGACACCATATATTTT

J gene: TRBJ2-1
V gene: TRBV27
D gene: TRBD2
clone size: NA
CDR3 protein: CASSLLLAGDRNEQFF
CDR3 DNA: TGTGCCAGCAGTTTATTACTAGCGGGAGATCGGAATGAGCAGTTCTTC

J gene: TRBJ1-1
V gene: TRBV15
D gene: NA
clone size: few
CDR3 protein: CATSRDYGNTEAFF
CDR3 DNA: TGTGCCACCAGCAGAGATTATGGGAACACTGAAGCTTTCTTT

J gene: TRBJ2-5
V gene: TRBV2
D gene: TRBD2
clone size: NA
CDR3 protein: CASSETSGREETQYF
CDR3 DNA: TGTGCCAGCAGTGAGACTAGCGGGAGGGAGGAGACCCAGTACTTC

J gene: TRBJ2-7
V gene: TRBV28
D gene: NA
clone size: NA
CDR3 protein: CASSLNGQNSYEQYF
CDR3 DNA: TGTGCCAGCAGTCTTAACGGACAAAACTCCTACGAGCAGTACTTC

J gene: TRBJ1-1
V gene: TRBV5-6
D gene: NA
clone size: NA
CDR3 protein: CASSFRTVNTEAFF
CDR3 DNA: TGTGCCAGCAGCTTCCGGACCGTAAACACTGAAGCTTTCTTT

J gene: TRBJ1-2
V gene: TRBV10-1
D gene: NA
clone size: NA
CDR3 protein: CASKPPGRTCKLHGYTF
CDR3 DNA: TGCGCCAGCAAGCCCCCGGGCCGAACCTGTAAACTCCATGGCTACACCTTC

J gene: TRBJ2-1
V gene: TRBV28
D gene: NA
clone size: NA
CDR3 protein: CASSSPANDEQFF
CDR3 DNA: TGTGCCAGCAGTTCACCAGCCAACGATGAGCAGTTCTTC

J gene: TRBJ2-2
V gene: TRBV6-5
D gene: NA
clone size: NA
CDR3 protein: CAGRPSITGELFF
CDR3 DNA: TGTGCCGGGCGACCTTCTATCACCGGGGAGCTGTTTTTT

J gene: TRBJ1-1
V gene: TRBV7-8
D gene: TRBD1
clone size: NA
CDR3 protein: CASSPTLDRSEAFF
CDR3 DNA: TGTGCCAGCAGCCCCACCTTGGACAGGAGTGAAGCTTTCTTT

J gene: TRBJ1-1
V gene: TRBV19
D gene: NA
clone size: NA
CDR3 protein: CASSIKGRGTEAFF
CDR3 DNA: TGTGCCAGTAGTATAAAGGGGAGAGGGACTGAAGCTTTCTTT

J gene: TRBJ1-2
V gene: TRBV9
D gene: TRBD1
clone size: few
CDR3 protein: CASSVEGTGGGGYTF
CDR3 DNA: TGTGCCAGCAGCGTAGAAGGGACAGGGGGCGGTGGCTACACCTTC

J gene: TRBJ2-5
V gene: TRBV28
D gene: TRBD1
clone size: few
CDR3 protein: CASSYSGGQETQYF
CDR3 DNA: TGTGCCAGCAGCTATTCAGGGGGCCAAGAGACCCAGTACTTC

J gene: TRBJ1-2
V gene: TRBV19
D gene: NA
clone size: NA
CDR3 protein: CASSIDAGNYGYTF
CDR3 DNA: TGTGCCAGTAGTATAGATGCAGGAAACTATGGCTACACCTTC

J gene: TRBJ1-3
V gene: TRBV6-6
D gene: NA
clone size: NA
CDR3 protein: CASSPQKGSGNTIYF
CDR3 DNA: TGTGCCAGCAGCCCGCAGAAGGGATCTGGAAACACCATATATTTT

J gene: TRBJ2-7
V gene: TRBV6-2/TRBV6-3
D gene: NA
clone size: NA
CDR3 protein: CASSYSPRMAYEQYF
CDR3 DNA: TGTGCCAGCAGTTACTCCCCGCGTATGGCCTACGAGCAGTACTTC

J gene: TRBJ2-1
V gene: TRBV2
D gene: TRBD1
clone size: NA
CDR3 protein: CASTRQGSWHEQFF
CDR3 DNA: TGTGCCAGCACGCGACAGGGGTCTTGGCATGAGCAGTTCTTC

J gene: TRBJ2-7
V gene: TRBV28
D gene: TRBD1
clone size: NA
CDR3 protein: CASEGADRVLREQYF
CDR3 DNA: TGTGCCAGCGAAGGGGCGGACAGGGTTCTGCGAGAGCAGTACTTC

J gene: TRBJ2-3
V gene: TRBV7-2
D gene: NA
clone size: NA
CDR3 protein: CASSLDSDGTQYF
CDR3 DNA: TGTGCCAGCAGCTTAGATTCTGACGGGACGCAGTATTTT

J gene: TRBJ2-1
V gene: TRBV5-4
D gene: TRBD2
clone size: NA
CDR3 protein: CASSLIAGRDEQFF
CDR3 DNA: TGTGCCAGCAGCTTGATAGCGGGAAGGGATGAGCAGTTCTTC

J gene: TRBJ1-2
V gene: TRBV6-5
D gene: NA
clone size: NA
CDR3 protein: CASTGEGGGGYTF
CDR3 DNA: TGTGCCAGCACTGGGGAGGGGGGAGGTGGCTACACCTTC

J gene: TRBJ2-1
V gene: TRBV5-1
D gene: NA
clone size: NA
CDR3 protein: CASSPLGRREQFF
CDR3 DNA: TGCGCCAGCAGCCCCCTAGGCAGGCGTGAGCAGTTCTTC

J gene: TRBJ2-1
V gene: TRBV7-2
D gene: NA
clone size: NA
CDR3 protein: CASSRPGASFYNEQFF
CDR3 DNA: TGTGCCAGCAGCCGGCCGGGGGCTAGCTTCTACAATGAGCAGTTCTTC

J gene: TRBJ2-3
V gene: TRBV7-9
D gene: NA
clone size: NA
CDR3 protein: CASSTTRLTDTQYF
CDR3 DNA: TGTGCCAGCAGTACGACTAGACTTACAGATACGCAGTATTTT

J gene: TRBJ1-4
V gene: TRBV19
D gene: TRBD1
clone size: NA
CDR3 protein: CASSTGDTNEKLFF
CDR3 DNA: TGTGCCAGTTCGACAGGGGACACTAATGAAAAACTGTTTTTT

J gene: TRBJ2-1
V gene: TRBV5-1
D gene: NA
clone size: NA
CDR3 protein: CASSLGSDTGGEQFF
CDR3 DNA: TGCGCCAGCAGCTTGGGCAGCGACACCGGTGGTGAGCAGTTCTTC

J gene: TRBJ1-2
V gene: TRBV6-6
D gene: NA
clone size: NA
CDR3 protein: CASSDYRAYSGYTF
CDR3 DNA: TGTGCCAGCAGCGATTACCGGGCGTATAGTGGCTACACCTTC

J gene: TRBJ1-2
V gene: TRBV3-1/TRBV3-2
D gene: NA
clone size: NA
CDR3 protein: CASSQGDNPRGGYTF
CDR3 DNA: TGTGCCAGCAGCCAAGGGGACAATCCTAGGGGTGGCTACACCTTC

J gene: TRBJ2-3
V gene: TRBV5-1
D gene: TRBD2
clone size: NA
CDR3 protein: CASSPITSGGGDTQYF
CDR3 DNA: TGCGCCAGCAGCCCCATTACTAGCGGGGGTGGAGATACGCAGTATTTT

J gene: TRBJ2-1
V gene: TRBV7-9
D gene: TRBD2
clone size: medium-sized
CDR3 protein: CASSSGSSYNEQFF
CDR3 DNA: TGTGCCAGCAGTAGCGGGAGCTCCTACAATGAGCAGTTCTTC

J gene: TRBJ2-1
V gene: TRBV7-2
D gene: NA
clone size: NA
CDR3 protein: CASSLASEQFF
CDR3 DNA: TGTGCCAGCAGCTTAGCGTCCGAGCAGTTCTTC

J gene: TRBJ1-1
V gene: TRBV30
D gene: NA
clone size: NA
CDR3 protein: CAWSNQGEGAFF
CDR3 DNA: TGTGCCTGGAGTAACCAGGGTGAGGGAGCTTTCTTT

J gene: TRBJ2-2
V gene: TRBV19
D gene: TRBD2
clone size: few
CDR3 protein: CASSISGQQLAGGYTGELFF
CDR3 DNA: TGTGCCAGTAGTATTTCAGGGCAGCAACTAGCGGGAGGGTACACCGGGGAGCTGTTTTTT

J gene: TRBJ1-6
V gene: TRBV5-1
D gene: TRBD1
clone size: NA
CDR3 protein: CASRILAGTGSPINSPLHF
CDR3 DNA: TGCGCCAGCAGAATCCTTGCCGGGACAGGGTCTCCTATTAATTCACCCCTCCACTTT

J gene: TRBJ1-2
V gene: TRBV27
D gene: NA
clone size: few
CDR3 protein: CASSPTQGSWGYTF
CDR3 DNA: TGTGCCAGCAGTCCAACGCAGGGTTCGTGGGGCTACACCTTC

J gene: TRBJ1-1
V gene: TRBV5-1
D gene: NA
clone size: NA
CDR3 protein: CASSPRVGLNTEAFF
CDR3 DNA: TGCGCCAGCAGCCCGAGAGTCGGGTTGAACACTGAAGCTTTCTTT

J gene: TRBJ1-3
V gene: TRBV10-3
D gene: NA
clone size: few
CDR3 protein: CAIRSDRSENTIYF
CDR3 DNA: TGTGCCATCCGTTCCGACAGGTCGGAAAACACCATATATTTT

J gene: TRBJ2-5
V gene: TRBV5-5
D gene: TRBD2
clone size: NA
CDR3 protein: CASSFLLAGVGETQYF
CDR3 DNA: TGTGCCAGCAGCTTCCTACTAGCGGGAGTAGGTGAGACCCAGTACTTC

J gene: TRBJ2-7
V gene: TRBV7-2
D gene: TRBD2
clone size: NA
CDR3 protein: CASSLLREGEQYF
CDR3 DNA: TGTGCCAGCAGCCTCCTCCGGGAGGGCGAGCAGTACTTC

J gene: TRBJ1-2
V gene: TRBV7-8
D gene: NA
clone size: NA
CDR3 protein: CASSSGRDYGYTF
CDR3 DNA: TGTGCCAGCAGCTCAGGTCGGGACTATGGCTACACCTTC

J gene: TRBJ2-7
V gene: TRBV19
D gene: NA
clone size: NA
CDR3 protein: CASSANRYEQYF
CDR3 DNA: TGTGCCAGTAGTGCGAACAGGTACGAGCAGTACTTC

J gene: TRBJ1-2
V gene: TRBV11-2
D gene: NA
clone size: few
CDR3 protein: CASSLERGRKNYGYTF
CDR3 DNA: TGTGCCAGCAGCTTAGAAAGGGGCAGGAAAAACTATGGCTACACCTTC

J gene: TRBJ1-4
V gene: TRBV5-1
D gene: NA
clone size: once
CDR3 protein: CASSQDPATNEKLFF
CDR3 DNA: TGCGCCAGCAGCCAAGATCCCGCAACTAATGAAAAACTGTTTTTT

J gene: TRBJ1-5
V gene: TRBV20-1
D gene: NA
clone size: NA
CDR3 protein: CSASFGGDQPQHF
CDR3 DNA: TGCAGTGCTAGTTTCGGGGGTGATCAGCCCCAGCATTTT

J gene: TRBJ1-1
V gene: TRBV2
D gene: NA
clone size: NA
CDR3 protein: CASSEQENTEAFF
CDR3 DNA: TGTGCCAGCAGCGAACAGGAGAACACTGAAGCTTTCTTT

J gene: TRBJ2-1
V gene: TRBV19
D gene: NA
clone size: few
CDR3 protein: CASSTSDLSYNEQFF
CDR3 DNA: TGTGCCAGTAGTACATCAGACCTCTCCTACAATGAGCAGTTCTTC

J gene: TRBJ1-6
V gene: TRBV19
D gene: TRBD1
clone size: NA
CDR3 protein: CASTQQGIYSPLHF
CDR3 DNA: TGTGCCAGTACTCAACAGGGGATCTATTCACCCCTCCACTTT